A single sample gave rise to the 12 T cell receptor beta chains below, sequenced in a study of blood T cells in healthy people across ages. A J-beta primer mix and a sample-barcoded 5' primer were used in a second PCR of roughly 6 to 11 cycles. TCRdb re-called the 5' RACE reads through MiXCR, storing one row per CDR3 protein. This table has about 1 million distinct CDR3 sequences, under 45% appearing once. Material: blood. The receptors were sampled from a woman between 55 and 75 years old in good health.

This clonotype occurred a few times. The chain combines TRBV20-1 with TRBJ1-5, with D possibly being TRBD1 (6 bases). V lost 0 bases, J lost 3 bases, and 12 bases lay in between. Looked up from germline, CDR1 is DFQATT and CDR2 is SNEGSKA (reference sequence). This CDR3 contains 15 residues. The CDR3 bases are TGCAGTGCTAGAGAGCGGGGGCTTGTCAATCAGCCCCAGCATTTT. Translating it yields CSARERGLVNQPQHF.

The genes are TRBV27 and TRBJ2-1, with 10 positions matching TRBD2. V dropped 7 bases and J dropped 6; count of bases not matched to a gene: 6. CDR1 MNHEY and CDR2 SMNVEV come from the germline V gene (reference sequence). The CDR3 is made up of 14 amino acids. CDR3 nucleotide sequence: TGTGCCAGCAAAAAGCGGGAGGGGGTCAATGAGCAGTTCTTC. Amino acids: CASKKREGVNEQFF.

This sequence joins TRBV3-1 and TRBJ2-7; tentatively, D is TRBD1 (5 bases). This CDR3 is built from 15 residues. Germline V gene data show CDR1 as LGHDT and CDR2 as YNNKEL (reference sequence). V lost 1 base and J 9 bases, leaving 19 bases between the germline ends. The CDR3 DNA sequence: TGTGCCAGCAGCCAAGGGGTAGACAGCGTTATGGTGCAGTACTTC. As protein: CASSQGVDSVMVQYF.

The chain employs TRBV9 and TRBJ2-3; TRBD1 or TRBD2 may be the D gene (5 bases each). V was pared by 5 bases and J by 1 base, with 8 bases between. Germline loops: CDR1 SGDLS, CDR2 YYNGEE. CDR3 length: 13 residues. CDR3 nucleotides: TGTGCCAGCAGGGTGGGACGCACAGATACGCAGTATTTT. This gives the protein CASRVGRTDTQYF.

V is TRBV7-8 and J is TRBJ2-7; tentative D call: TRBD2 (5 bases). V was pared by 2 bases and J by 2 bases, with 13 bases between. This CDR3 has 15 residues. Germline V gene lookup returns CDR1 SGHVS and CDR2 FQNEAQ. The CDR3 coding sequence is TGTGCCAGCAGCTTACGCGCGGGCGGTGCCTACGAGCAGTACTTC. Residues: CASSLRAGGAYEQYF.

This clonotype was counted between two and nine times. The genes are TRBV12-5 and TRBJ2-1; 8 bases are shared with TRBD2. The J segment lost 9 bases and the V segment lost 6 bases, leaving 7 bases of the junction unmatched. This CDR3 contains 13 residues. Germline V gives CDR1 LGHNT, CDR2 FRNRAP. In DNA form, the CDR3 reads TGTGCTAGTGGGAGTAGCGGGAACTTTGAGCAGTTCTTC. Its protein product is CASGSSGNFEQFF.

The chain is built from TRBV7-2 and TRBJ2-4, with D maybe TRBD1 (6 bases). This CDR3 is built from 15 residues. Germline CDR1 reads SGHTA; CDR2 reads FQGNSA. V lost 0 bases and J lost 11, with 17 bases in between. Written as DNA, the CDR3 is TGTGCCAGCAGCTTAGCTCCCTTTGCAGGGGCCCTTCAGTACTTC. It specifies CASSLAPFAGALQYF.

The table lists this clonotype with many counts. The V gene is TRBV3-1, the J gene TRBJ2-5; TRBD1 or TRBD2 may be the D gene (7 bases each). Germline V gene sequence: CDR1 LGHDT, CDR2 YNNKEL (reference sequence). V was clipped by 1 base and J by 10 bases, with 16 bases between them. The CDR3 extends over 14 amino acids. As DNA, the CDR3 is TGTGCCAGCAGCCAAGTTGTGCCAGGGGGGGTCCAGTACTTC. Amino acid sequence: CASSQVVPGGVQYF.

This clonotype was detected many times. The chain uses TRBV29-1 and TRBJ2-5; 9 bases agree with TRBD1. J gave up 8 bases and V 8 bases, and 15 bases lay outside the gene matches. This CDR3 is built from 14 residues. Germline loops: CDR1 SQVTM, CDR2 ANQGSEA. The chain's CDR3 is CSPLVGQGTGTQYF. DNA for the CDR3: TGCAGCCCCCTTGTCGGACAGGGGACGGGCACCCAGTACTTC.

There are a few counts of this clonotype. The chain recombines TRBV18 with TRBJ2-1; D is ambiguous. Germline V gene lookup returns CDR1 KGHSH and CDR2 LQKENI. Deletions cut 2 bases from V and 0 bases from J, with 8 bases between. The CDR3 spans 15 residues. The CDR3 here is CASSPGHSSYNEQFF. The CDR3 bases are TGTGCCAGCTCACCAGGCCATAGCTCCTACAATGAGCAGTTCTTC. Combining the CDR3 with reference TRBV18 and TRBJ2-1 gives the whole variable domain NAGVMQNPRHLVRRRGQEARLRCSPMKGHSHVYWYRQLPEEGLKFMVYLQKENIIDESGMPKERFSAEFPKEGPSILRIQQVVRGDSAAYFCASSPGHSSYNEQFFGPGTRLTVL.

The chain has TRBV4-1 and TRBJ2-3, with 13 bases lining up with TRBD2. Germline values: CDR1 MGHRA, CDR2 YSYEKL. Germline trimming cut 10 bases from V and 3 bases from J; bases unmatched to any gene: 13. There are 17 residues in the CDR3. The CDR3 sequence: CATQLSLLAGGTDTQYF. In DNA form, the CDR3 reads TGCGCCACCCAACTTTCCCTACTAGCGGGAGGGACAGATACGCAGTATTTT.

This chain connects TRBV27 to TRBJ1-1, with D perhaps matching TRBD1 (5 bases). The V end lost 5 bases, the J end lost 5 bases, and 12 bases lay between the germline ends. Germline lookup yields CDR1 MNHEY and CDR2 SMNVEV (reference sequence). The CDR3 length is 13 residues. CDR3 sequence (DNA): TGTGCCAGCAGTCTCAGGGTGACGACTGAAGCTTTCTTT. Protein product: CASSLRVTTEAFF.